The clone carrying this T cell receptor beta chain was counted at least ten times. Its antigen remains unidentified. Caucasian individuals from Russia who were healthy and aged roughly 6 to 95 acted as donors. Germline CDR1 SGHVS, CDR2 FQNEAQ. Trimming stripped 1 base from V and 11 bases from J, with 17 bases between. The CDR3 sequence is 14 residues long. The sample originates from a study of blood T cells in healthy people across ages. Study results and limitations: More naive CD4+ cells and higher diversity marked long-lived donors relative to aged donors.

PCR was performed a second time for about 7 to 12 cycles using a sample-barcoded 5' primer and a J-beta primer mix. Every cDNA was tagged by a template-switch adaptor with 12 random nucleotides. TCRdb called the 5' RACE reads again in MiXCR, with one record for every CDR3 protein. This table has hundreds of thousands of distinct CDR3 sequences, roughly 32% appearing once. This chain connects TRBV7-8 to TRBJ2-5; possible D gene TRBD2, 6 bases. Sequencing input: blood. The sequence derives from a woman aged 80 or older in good health. This CDR3 reads CASSLGGVTWEQYF. The CDR3 region has the DNA TGTGCCAGCAGCTTAGGGGGGGTGACCTGGGAGCAGTACTTC.